This T cell receptor beta chain was sequenced in a study of T cells after yellow fever vaccination (dated by TCRdb to the late 2010s). General notes on the study: Libraries from fractions with low cell numbers were prepared with the SMART-Seq v4 Ultra Low Input RNA kit. To track T-cell clones before and after primary and booster YFV17D yellow fever vaccination, bulk TCR alpha and beta repertoires were sequenced longitudinally. Two healthy male donors made up the cohort, one aged 18 to 29 years and the other aged 30 to 40 years. Blood samples were taken at several timepoints before and after primary and secondary immunization, and bulk PBMC replicates and cell subsets were isolated. The paper's findings and limits, for the study overall: Compared with the primary T-cell response, the secondary T-cell response was weaker but faster, peaking on day 5 rather than day 15. Most clones expanded after primary vaccination (approximately 95% of CD4 and roughly 90% of CD8) were re-detected after the booster, suggesting that broad memory maintenance occurred. A small share of clonotypes was detected in both CD4 and CD8 compartments, with the overlap likely arising from convergent recombination. Computational filtering was required because FACS-sorted repertoires could contain abundant contaminating clonotypes from the bulk population. Because the study included only a couple of donors, the extent to which the findings can be generalized is limited.

There are a few counts of this clonotype. Its antigen remains unidentified. Per-base quality was not reported, and no clone a single base away is much larger than it. Per the publication, the treatment or condition label means: live attenuated yellow fever vaccine strain. At each blood-draw timepoint, two biological replicates of bulk PBMCs were collected. A standard Ficoll-Paque protocol was used to isolate PBMCs from peripheral blood. RNA was extracted with TriZol from bulk PBMCs, CD4 and CD8 fractions, and dextramer-positive and dextramer-negative fractions. Sequencer: Illumina NovaSeq 6000. TCR cDNA was synthesized by 5'RACE template switching, through which a universal primer site and unique molecular identifiers were introduced. cDNA synthesis was primed from both the TCR alpha and TCR beta constant segments. Two PCR steps were used to amplify libraries, with sample barcodes and sequencing adapters being added in the second step. Sequencing of libraries was done on Illumina HiSeq 2500 (2x100 bp) or NovaSeq (2x150 bp). The original methods were these. MIGEC handled demultiplexing of reads and collapsing into UMI consensus sequences, while MiXCR performed V(D)J alignment. Vaccine-responding clonotypes were identified with edgeR using replicate PBMC samples, with FDR below 0.01 and a log2 fold change above 5 up to day 15 being required. Each bulk clonotype received a CD4 or CD8 identity based on whether the sequenced CD4 or CD8 repertoire contained that clonotype at higher abundance. The public reads were reanalyzed by TCRdb: fastp trimming at Q25, MiXCR alignment, in-frame beta chains only. Each CDR3 protein appears once, grouped with its most common genes and DNA. None of the V and J calls come from the authors' own analysis; TCRdb made them. The sample table shows some 390,000 distinct CDR3 sequences, and over 15% are seen once. The ten biggest clones cover roughly a sixth of the sample.

The receptor was isolated from a man between 18 and 29 years old who received the YFV17D yellow fever vaccine. The source was PBMCs, collected before the yellow fever booster vaccination.

The sequence in DNA is TGTGCCAGCAGTTACACAGGGATACTAGCCAAAAACATTCAGTACTTC. The encoded protein is CASSYTGILAKNIQYF. This receptor chain uses TRBV6-2 or TRBV6-3 and TRBJ2-4; the D gene is possibly TRBD1, with 6 bases matching. From its cysteine to its phenylalanine, the CDR3 spans 16 amino acids. Only the CDR3 DNA stays, 48 bases, in frame from base 1. Relative to germline, V is 2 bases shorter and J is 0 bases shorter, with 11 bases between their ends. The germline V gene supplies CDR1 MNHEY and CDR2 SVGEGT.